The present T cell receptor (beta chain) was sequenced within a study of CD8 T cells in Susac syndrome (dated by TCRdb to about 2019). In the study overall: The study used repertoire sequencing to test whether antigen drove CD8+ T cell activation and differentiation in Susac syndrome. General findings and caveats noted by the study authors: The study acknowledged that relatively few individuals were included in the TCR sequencing and HLA analysis.

RNA was extracted using the RNeasy kit, and roughly 0.45 to 1 microgram was reverse transcribed with random hexamers. The immunoSEQ multiplex PCR assay, which covers 54 Vbeta and 13 Jbeta segments, was used to amplify TCR beta CDR3 regions. To correct PCR amplification bias, a synthetic template baseline was used for both primer optimization and computational correction. The source study handled its data this way. Reads were annotated to V, D and J genes according to IMGT and were analyzed with immunoSEQ Analyzer, with only productive sequences retained. Clonality was computed as one minus Shannon entropy normalized by log2 of the number of productive unique sequences. Public and private clones were assessed among the 100 most prevalent clones of each patient and control. Clones were defined as Susac-specific if absent from the healthy and MS cohorts, from around 1,000 published viral clones and from other ImmuneACCESS disease sequences. TCRdb reanalyzed the raw reads on its own, using fastp at Q25 for trimming and MiXCR for clone calling, and kept in-frame beta chains. For every CDR3 protein sequence, its rows merge into one entry that carries the most common genes and DNA. Clone size and V and J calls follow TCRdb, not the original study. The sample table lists approximately 120,000 distinct CDR3 sequences, about 94% of them with a count of one. The ten largest clones represent roughly 0.08% of the sample.

Notes on this clonotype: Its recognized antigen is unknown. Base qualities are not provided; no much larger clone lies one nucleotide away.

Peripheral blood CD8+ and CD4+ T cells from healthy donors, Susac syndrome patients and multiple sclerosis patients were profiled by high-throughput TCR beta sequencing. Healthy donors were age- and sex-matched controls. CD8+ TEMRA cells were enriched by FACS, while bulk CD8+ and CD4+ T cells were purified by magnetic negative isolation. Blood was drawn into EDTA tubes, processed within 24 hours, and PBMCs were isolated by density gradient centrifugation. PBMCs intended for TCR sequencing were cryopreserved in liquid nitrogen and thawed later in a water bath at 37 degrees C. The sorted or isolated CD4+, CD8+ and CD8+ TEMRA cells had a purity of 90% or higher. CDR3 length: 15 amino acids, cysteine to phenylalanine. Solely the CDR3 DNA is kept, with 45 bases framed from the first base. V is pared back by 1 base and J by 5 bases, with 11 bases lying between the germline termini. As encoded in the germline V gene (reference sequence), CDR1 is LGHDT while CDR2 is YNNKEL.

The rearrangement joined TRBV3-1 to TRBJ2-2; a tentative D call is TRBD1 (5 bases match). The receptor's source is a human donor in good health. Material for sequencing was CD4+ T cells from PBMCs. The nucleotides read TGTGCCAGCAGCCAAGTCCAGGGTATGACCGGGGAGCTGTTTTTT. It translates as CASSQVQGMTGELFF.